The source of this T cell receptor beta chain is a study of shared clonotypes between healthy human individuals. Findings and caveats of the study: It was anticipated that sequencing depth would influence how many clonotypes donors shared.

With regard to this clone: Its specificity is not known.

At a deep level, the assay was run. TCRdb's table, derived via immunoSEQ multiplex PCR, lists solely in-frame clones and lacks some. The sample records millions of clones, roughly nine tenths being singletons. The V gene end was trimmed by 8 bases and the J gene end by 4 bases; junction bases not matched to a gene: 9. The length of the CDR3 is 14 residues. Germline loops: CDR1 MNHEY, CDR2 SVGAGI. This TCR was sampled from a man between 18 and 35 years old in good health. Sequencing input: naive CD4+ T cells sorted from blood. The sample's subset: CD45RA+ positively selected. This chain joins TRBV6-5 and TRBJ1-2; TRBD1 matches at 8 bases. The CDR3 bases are TGTGCCAGCCGGTTAGGACAGGGTGCCTATGGCTACACCTTC. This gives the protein CASRLGQGAYGYTF.